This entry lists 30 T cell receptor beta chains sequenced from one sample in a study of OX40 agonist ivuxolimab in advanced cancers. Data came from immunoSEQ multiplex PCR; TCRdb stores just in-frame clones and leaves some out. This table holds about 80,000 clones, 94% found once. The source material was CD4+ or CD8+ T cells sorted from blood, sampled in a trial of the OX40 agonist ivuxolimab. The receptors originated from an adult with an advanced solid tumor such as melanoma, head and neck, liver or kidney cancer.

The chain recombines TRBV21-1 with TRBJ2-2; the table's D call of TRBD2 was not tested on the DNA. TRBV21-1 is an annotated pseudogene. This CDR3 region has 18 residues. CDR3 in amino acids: CASGLIRTSGTFTGELFF. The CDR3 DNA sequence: TGTGCCAGCGGCTTGATAAGGACTAGCGGGACCTTCACCGGGGAGCTGTTTTTT.

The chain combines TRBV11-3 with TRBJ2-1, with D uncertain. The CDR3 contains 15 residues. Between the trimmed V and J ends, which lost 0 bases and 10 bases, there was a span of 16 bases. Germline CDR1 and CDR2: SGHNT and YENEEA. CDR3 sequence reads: CASSLDRTELKEQFF. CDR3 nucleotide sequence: TGTGCCAGCAGCTTAGATCGGACGGAACTGAAGGAGCAGTTCTTC.

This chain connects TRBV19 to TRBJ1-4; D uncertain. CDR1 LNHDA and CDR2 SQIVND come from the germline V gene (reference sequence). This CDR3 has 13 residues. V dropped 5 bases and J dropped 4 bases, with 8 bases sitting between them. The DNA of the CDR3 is TGTGCCAGTAGTGGCAGGAATAATGAAAAACTGTTTTTT. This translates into CASSGRNNEKLFF. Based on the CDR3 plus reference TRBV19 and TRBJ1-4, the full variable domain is DGGITQSPKYLFRKEGQNVTLSCEQNLNHDAMYWYRQDPGQGLRLIYYSQIVNDFQKGDIAEGYSVSREKKESFPLTVTSAQKNPTAFYLCASSGRNNEKLFFGSGTQLSVL.

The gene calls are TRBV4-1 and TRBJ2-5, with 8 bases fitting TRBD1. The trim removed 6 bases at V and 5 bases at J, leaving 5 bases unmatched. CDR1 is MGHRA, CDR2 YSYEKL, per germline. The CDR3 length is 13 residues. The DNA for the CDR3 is TGCGCCAGCAGTCAGGACAGGGTCGAGACCCAGTACTTC. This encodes CASSQDRVETQYF.

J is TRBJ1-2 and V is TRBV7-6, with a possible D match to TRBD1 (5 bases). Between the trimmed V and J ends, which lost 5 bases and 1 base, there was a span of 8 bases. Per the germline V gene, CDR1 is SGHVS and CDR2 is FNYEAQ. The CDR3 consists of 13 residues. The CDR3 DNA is TGTGCCAGCAGCAAAGACAGTAACTATGGCTACACCTTC. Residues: CASSKDSNYGYTF.

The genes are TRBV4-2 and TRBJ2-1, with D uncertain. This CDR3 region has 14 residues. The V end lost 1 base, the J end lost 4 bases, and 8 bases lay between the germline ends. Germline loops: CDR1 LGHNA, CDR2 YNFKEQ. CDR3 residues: CASSQVGQYNEQFF. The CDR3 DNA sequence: TGTGCCAGCAGCCAAGTAGGGCAGTACAATGAGCAGTTCTTC.

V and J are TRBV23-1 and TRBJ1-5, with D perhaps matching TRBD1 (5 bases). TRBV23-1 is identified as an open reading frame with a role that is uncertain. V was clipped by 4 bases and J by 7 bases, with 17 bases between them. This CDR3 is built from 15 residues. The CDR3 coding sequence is TGCGCCAGCAGTCCCGATCCCAGGGCGGACCAGCCCCAGCATTTT. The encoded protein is CASSPDPRADQPQHF.

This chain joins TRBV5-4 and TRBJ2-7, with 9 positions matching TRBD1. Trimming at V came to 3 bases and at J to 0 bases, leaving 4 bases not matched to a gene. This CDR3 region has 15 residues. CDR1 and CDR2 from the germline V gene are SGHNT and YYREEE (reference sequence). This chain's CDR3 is CASSWGTGSSYEQYF. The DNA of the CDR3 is TGTGCCAGCAGCTGGGGGACAGGGAGCTCCTACGAGCAGTACTTC.

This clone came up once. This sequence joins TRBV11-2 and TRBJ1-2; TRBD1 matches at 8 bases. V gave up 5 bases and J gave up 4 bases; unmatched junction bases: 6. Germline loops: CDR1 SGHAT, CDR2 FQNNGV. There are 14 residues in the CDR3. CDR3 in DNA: TGTGCCAGCAGCGGGACAGGCCTTCTCTATGGCTACACCTTC. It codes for CASSGTGLLYGYTF.

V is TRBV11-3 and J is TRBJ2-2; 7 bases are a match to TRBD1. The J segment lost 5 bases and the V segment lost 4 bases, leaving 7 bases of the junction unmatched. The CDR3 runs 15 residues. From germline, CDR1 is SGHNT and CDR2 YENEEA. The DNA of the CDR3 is TGTGCCAGCAGCTCAACAGGGGTTGGTACCGGGGAGCTGTTTTTT. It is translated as CASSSTGVGTGELFF.

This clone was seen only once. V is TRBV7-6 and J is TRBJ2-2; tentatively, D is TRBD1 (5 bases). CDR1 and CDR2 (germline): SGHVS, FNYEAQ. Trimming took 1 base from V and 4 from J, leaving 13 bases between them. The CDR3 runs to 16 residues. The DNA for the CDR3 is TGTGCCAGCAGCTTAGAAGGCAGGGCGAGCACCGGGGAGCTGTTTTTT. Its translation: CASSLEGRASTGELFF.

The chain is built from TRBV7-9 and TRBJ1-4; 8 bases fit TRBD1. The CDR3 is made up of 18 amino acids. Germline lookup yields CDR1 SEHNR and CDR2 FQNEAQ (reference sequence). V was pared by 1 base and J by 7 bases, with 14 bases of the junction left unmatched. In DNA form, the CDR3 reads TGTGCCAGCAGCTTAGGGCCAATTGGACAGGGATTCGGTGAAAAACTGTTTTTT. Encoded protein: CASSLGPIGQGFGEKLFF.

In DNA, the CDR3 is TGTGCCAGCAGCTTAACCCGACAGGGGGGGTCCTACGAGCAGTACTTC. Translated: CASSLTRQGGSYEQYF. V gene TRBV11-2 combines with J gene TRBJ2-7; the match to TRBD1 covers 9 bases. The J segment lost 1 base and the V segment lost 2 bases, leaving 6 bases of the junction unmatched. Looked up from germline, CDR1 is SGHAT and CDR2 is FQNNGV. The CDR3 has 16 residues.

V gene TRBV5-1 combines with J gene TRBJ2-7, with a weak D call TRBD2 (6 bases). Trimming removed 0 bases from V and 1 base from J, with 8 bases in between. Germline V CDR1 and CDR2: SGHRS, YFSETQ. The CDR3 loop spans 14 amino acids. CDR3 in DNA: TGCGCCAGCAGCTTGGGACTAGGGTCCTACGAGCAGTACTTC. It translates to CASSLGLGSYEQYF.

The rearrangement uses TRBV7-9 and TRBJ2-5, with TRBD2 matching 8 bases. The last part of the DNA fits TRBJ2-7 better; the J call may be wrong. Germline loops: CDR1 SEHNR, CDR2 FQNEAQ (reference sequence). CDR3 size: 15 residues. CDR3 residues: CASSPPSGSFYEQYF. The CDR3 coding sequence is TGTGCCAGCAGCCCCCCGAGCGGGAGTTTTTACGAGCAGTACTTC.

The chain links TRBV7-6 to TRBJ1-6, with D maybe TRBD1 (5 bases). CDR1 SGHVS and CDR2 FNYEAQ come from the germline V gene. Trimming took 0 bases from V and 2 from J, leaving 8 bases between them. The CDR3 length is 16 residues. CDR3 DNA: TGTGCCAGCAGCTTAGCGACAGCCACCTATAATTCACCCCTCCACTTT. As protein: CASSLATATYNSPLHF.

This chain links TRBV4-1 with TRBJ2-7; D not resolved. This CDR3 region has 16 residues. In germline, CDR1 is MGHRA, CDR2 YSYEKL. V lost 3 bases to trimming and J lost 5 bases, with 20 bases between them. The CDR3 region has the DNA TGCGCCAGCAGCCACCAAACGTGGGGTACCAATGACGAGCAGTACTTC. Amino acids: CASSHQTWGTNDEQYF.

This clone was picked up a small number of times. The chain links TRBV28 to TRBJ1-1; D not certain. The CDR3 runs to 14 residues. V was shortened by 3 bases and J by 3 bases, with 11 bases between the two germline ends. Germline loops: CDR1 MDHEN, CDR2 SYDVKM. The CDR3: CASSFTRGYTEAFF. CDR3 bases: TGTGCCAGCAGTTTCACAAGAGGGTACACTGAAGCTTTCTTT.

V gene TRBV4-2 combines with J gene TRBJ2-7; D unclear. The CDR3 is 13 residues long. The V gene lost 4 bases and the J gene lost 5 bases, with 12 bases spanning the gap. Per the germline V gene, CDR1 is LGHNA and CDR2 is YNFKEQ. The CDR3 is CASSPRASDEQYF. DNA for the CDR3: TGTGCCAGCAGCCCCAGAGCGTCTGACGAGCAGTACTTC.

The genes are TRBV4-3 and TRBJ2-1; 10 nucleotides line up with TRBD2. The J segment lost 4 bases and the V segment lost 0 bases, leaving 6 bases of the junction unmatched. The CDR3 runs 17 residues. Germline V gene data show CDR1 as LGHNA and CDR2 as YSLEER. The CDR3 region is CASSQDTLAGVYNEQFF. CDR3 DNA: TGCGCCAGCAGCCAAGATACCCTAGCGGGAGTTTACAATGAGCAGTTCTTC.

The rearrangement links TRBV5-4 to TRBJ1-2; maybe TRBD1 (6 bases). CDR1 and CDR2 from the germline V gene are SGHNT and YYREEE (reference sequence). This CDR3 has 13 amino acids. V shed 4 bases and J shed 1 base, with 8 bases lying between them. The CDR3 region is CASSRQVNYGYTF. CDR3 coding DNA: TGTGCCAGCAGCAGACAGGTTAACTATGGCTACACCTTC.

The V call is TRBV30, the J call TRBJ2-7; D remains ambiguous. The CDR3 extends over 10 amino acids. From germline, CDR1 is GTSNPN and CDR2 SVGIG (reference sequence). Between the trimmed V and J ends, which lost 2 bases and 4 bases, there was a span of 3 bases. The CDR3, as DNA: TGTGCCTGGAGTTTGTACGAGCAGTACTTC. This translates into CAWSLYEQYF.

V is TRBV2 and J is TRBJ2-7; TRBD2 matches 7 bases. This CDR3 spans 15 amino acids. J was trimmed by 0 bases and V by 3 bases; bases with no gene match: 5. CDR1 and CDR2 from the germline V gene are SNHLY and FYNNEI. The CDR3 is CASSDLAVHSYEQYF. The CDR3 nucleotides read TGTGCCAGCAGTGATCTAGCGGTCCACTCCTACGAGCAGTACTTC.

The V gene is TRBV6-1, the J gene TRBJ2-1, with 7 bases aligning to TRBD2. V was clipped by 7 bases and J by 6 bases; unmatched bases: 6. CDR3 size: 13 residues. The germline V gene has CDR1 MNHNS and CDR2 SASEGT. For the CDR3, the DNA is TGTGCCAGCAATCCAGCGGGATTCAATGAGCAGTTCTTC. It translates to CASNPAGFNEQFF.

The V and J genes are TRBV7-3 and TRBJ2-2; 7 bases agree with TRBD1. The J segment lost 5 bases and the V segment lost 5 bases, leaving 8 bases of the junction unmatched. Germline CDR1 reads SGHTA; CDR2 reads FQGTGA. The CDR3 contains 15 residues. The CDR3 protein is CASSLLGTDTGELFF. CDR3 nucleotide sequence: TGTGCCAGCAGCCTACTCGGGACAGATACCGGGGAGCTGTTTTTT.

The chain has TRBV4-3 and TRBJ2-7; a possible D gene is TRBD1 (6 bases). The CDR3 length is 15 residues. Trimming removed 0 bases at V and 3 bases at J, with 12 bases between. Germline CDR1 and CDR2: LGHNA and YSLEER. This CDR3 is CASSQDLGTNYEQYF. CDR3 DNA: TGCGCCAGCAGCCAAGATCTGGGGACAAACTACGAGCAGTACTTC.

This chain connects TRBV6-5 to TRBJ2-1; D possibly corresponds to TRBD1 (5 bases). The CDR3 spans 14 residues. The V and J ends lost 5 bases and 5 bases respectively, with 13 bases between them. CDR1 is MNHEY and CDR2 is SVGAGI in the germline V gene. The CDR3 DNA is TGTGCCAGCAGTACCGCGACAGTTAACAATGAGCAGTTCTTC. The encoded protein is CASSTATVNNEQFF.

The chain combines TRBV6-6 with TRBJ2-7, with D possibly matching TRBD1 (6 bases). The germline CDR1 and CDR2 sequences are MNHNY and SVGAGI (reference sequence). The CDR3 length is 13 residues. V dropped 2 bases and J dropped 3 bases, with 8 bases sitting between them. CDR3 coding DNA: TGTGCCAGCAGTTACGAACAGGGCTACGAGCAGTACTTC. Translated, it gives CASSYEQGYEQYF.

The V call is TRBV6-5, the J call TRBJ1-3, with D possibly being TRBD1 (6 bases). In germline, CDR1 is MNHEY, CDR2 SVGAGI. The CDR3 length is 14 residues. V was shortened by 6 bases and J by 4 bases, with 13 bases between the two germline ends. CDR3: CASRPGQLGNTIYF. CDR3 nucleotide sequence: TGTGCCAGCAGACCTGGACAGTTAGGAAACACCATATATTTT.

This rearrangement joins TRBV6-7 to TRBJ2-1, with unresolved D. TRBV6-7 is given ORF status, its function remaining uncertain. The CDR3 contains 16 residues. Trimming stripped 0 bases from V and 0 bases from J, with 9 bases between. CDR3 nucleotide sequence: TGTGCCAGCAGTTACTCTGCAGATAGCTCCTACAATGAGCAGTTCTTC. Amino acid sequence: CASSYSADSSYNEQFF.